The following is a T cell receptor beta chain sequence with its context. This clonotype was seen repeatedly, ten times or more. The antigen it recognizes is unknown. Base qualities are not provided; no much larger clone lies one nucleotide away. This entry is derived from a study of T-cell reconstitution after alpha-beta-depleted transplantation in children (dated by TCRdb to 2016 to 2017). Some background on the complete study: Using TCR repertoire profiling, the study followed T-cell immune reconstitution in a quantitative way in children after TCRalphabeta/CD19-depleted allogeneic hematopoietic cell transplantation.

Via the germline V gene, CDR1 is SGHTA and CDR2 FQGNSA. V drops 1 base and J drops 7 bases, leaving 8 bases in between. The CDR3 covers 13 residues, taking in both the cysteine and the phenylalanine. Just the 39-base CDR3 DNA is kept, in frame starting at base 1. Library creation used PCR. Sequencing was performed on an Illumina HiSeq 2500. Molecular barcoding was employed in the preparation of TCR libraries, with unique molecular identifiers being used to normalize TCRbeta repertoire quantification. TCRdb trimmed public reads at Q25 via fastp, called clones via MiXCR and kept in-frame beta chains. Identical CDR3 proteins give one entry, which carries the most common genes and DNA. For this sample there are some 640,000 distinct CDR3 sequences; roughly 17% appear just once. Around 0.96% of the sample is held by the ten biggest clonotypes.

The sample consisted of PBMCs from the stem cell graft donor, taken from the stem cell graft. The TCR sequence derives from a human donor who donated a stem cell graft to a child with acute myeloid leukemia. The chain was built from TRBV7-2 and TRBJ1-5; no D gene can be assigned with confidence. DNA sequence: TGTGCCAGCAGCTTAGGTCCGAGGCAGCCCCAGCATTTT. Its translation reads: CASSLGPRQPQHF.